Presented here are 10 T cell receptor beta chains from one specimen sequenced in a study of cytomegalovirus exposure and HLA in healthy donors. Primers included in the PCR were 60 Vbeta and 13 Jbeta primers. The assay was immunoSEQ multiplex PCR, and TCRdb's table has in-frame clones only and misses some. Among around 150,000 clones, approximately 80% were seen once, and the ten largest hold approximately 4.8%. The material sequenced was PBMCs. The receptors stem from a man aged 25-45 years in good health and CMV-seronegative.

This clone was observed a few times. The CDR3 DNA follows: TGTGCCAGTAGTAGACCGGGACAGAAAAATCAGCCCCAGCATTTT. It is translated as CASSRPGQKNQPQHF. V gene TRBV19 combines with J gene TRBJ1-5; 7 nucleotides agree with TRBD1. Germline values: CDR1 LNHDA, CDR2 SQIVND (reference sequence). CDR3 length: 15 amino acids. V trimming: 4 bases; J trimming: 4 bases; junction bases outside the gene matches: 7.

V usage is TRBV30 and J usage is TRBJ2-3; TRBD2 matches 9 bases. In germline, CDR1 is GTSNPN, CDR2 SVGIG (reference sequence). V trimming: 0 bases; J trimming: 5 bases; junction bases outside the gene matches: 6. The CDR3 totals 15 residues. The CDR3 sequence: CAWSVPAGGGDTQYF. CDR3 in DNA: TGTGCCTGGAGTGTCCCAGCGGGAGGAGGAGATACGCAGTATTTT.

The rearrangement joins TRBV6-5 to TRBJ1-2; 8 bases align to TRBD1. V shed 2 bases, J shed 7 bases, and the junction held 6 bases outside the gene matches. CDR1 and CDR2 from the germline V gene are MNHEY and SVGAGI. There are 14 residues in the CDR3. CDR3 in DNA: TGTGCCAGCAGTTACGAGGCAGGGGGCGGTGGCTACACCTTC. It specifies CASSYEAGGGGYTF.

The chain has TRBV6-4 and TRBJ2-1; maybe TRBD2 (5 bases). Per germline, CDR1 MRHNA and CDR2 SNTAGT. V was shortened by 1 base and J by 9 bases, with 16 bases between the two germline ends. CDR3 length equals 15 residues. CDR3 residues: CASSDWVGSDTEQFF. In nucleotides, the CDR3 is TGTGCCAGCAGTGACTGGGTAGGGAGCGACACTGAGCAGTTCTTC.

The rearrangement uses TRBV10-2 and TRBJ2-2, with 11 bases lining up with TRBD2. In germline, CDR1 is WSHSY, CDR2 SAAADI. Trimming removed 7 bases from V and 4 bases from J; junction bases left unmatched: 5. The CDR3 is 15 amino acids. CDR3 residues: CASNRLAGFTGELFF. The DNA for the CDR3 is TGCGCCAGCAATAGACTAGCGGGATTCACCGGGGAGCTGTTTTTT.

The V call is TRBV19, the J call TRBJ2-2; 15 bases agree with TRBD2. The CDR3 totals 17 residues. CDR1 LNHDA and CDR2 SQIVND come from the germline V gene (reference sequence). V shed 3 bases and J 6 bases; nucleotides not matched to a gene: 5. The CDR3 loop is CASSILGLAGGAGELFF. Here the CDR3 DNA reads TGTGCCAGTAGTATCCTGGGACTAGCGGGAGGCGCCGGGGAGCTGTTTTTT.

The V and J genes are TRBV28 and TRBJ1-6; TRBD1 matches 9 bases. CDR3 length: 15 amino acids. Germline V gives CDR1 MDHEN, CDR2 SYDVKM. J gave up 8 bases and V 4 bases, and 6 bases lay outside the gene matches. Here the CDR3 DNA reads TGTGCCAGCAGTTCCTCCGACAGGGGGGATTCACCCCTCCACTTT. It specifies CASSSSDRGDSPLHF.

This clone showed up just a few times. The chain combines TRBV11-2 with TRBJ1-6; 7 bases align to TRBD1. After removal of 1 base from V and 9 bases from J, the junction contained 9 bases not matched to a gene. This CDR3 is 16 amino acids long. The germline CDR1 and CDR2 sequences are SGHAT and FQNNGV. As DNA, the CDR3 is TGTGCCAGCAGCTTAGGGGATTTTAGGGGGCCTTCACCCCTCCACTTT. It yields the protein CASSLGDFRGPSPLHF. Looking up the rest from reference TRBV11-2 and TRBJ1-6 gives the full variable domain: EAGVAQSPRYKIIEKRQSVAFWCNPISGHATLYWYQQILGQGPKLLIQFQNNGVVDDSQLPKDRFSAERLKGVDSTLKIQPAKLEDSAVYLCASSLGDFRGPSPLHFGNGTRLTVT.

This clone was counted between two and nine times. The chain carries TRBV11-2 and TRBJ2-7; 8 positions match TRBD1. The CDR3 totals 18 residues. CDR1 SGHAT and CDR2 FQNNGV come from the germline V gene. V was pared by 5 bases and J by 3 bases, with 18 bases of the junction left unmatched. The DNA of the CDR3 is TGTGCCAGCAGCACTCCCATCTCAGGGGGCAATCCTGACTACGAGCAGTACTTC. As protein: CASSTPISGGNPDYEQYF.

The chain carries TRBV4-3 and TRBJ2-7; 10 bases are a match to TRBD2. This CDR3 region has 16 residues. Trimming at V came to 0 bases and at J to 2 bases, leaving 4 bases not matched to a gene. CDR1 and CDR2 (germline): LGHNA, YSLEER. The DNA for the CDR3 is TGCGCCAGCAGCCAAGATCTCGGACTAGCGGCCTACGAGCAGTACTTC. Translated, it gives CASSQDLGLAAYEQYF.